This T cell receptor beta chain was sequenced for a study of control samples from healthy donors and cancer patients. This CDR3 has 17 amino acids. V was pared by 1 base and J by 3 bases, with 7 bases of the junction left unmatched. Germline V gene data show CDR1 as SGHRS and CDR2 as YFSETQ. The assay was immunoSEQ multiplex PCR, and TCRdb's table has in-frame clones only and misses some. The sample lists over 200,000 clones, over 75% occurring once. This clone was seen once. The source material was PBMCs. The chain uses TRBV5-1 and TRBJ2-1; 10 bases fit TRBD2. The TCR sequence derives from an older woman with lung cancer. This CDR3 reads CASSLSSGRSHYNEQFF. The CDR3 region has the DNA TGCGCCAGCAGCTTGTCTAGCGGGAGATCTCACTACAATGAGCAGTTCTTC.